The rows below give T cell receptor beta chains drawn from one sample of a study of Ad26.COV2.S vaccination and SARS-CoV-2 variants. Some clones are missing from TCRdb's copy, which holds only in-frame ones; the method was immunoSEQ multiplex PCR. The data contain approximately 450,000 clones, around 90% of them seen just once; the ten biggest clones take up roughly an eighth. The sample in question was peripheral blood, obtained in a trial of Ad26.COV2.S vaccine versus placebo. These receptor sequences come from a person between 18 and 59 years old who received the Ad26.COV2.S COVID-19 vaccine or a placebo. Both conserved end residues are part of each CDR3. Clone size is given for some rows only: seen once, a few or many times, or a class if the clone is expanded.

>TRBV6-1|14|once
CASSDLADTNEQFF
>TRBV9|14|-
CASSAGPPQETQYF
>TRBV4-1|15|-
CASGVLTSGANVLTF
>TRBV25-1|13|-
CASTTGVASPLHF
>TRBV27|13|-
CASSLMSTDTQYF
>TRBV5-1|15|-
CASSAGRGGNEKLFF
>TRBV20-1|15|-
CSASPMAGDGYGYTF
>TRBV3-1/TRBV3-2|15|-
CASSPGLAGGYEQYF
>TRBV7-2|14|-
CASSLQSSTDTQYF
>TRBV14|19|-
CASSQVTGLAGGSYNEQFF
>TRBV4-3|15|-
CASSQEGRGNYGYTF
>TRBV2|13|-
CASATGGSYEQYF
>TRBV10-3|15|-
CAISDSGTRGNTIYF
>TRBV27|16|-
CASSPVAGRGTYEQYF
>TRBV19|11|once
CASSISHEQFF
>TRBV5-5|14|-
CASSLQGFGYGYTF
>TRBV5-6|14|-
CASSLQGSGNTIYF
>TRBV7-2|15|-
CASSINRGVTDTQYF
>TRBV3-1/TRBV3-2|16|-
CASSQEGLAYTGELFF
>TRBV7-9|14|-
CASSSAPYDGELFF
>TRBV19|14|-
CASSLAGAAREQFF
>TRBV7-2|15|-
CASSSSRDRYQPQHF
>TRBV9|14|-
CASSVGSHTDTQYF
>TRBV19|15|-
CASSTRQGGTGELFF
>TRBV4-3|16|-
CASSQEQGLASYEQYF
>TRBV13|17|-
CASSLGLSIAGTDEQYF
>TRBV28|14|-
CASSISGYYNEQFF
>TRBV6-5|13|-
CASSYRDIDIQYF
>TRBV7-6|14|-
CASSSGQETEKLFF
>TRBV7-6|13|-
CASSHANTDTQYF
>TRBV30|14|-
CACRKTGVGEKLFF